Reported below is one T cell receptor (beta chain). The data derive from a study of regulatory T cells in long-lasting Graves disease. Researchers made TCR beta libraries by using iRepertoire HTBI primers and running Arm-PCR on CDR3 regions. One entry per CDR3 protein results from TCRdb running MiXCR on the multiplex PCR reads. The repertoire holds approximately 400,000 distinct CDR3 sequences, with just under 15% as singletons. Time point given: newly diagnosed GD, antithyroid drugs for less than 3 months. From RNA extracted from PBMCs, the TCR library was made. Separately, the same data were catalogued under a study of T cells in Graves' hyperthyroidism and ophthalmopathy.

This material consisted of peripheral blood mononuclear cells (PBMCs), taken at new diagnosis, from a patient treated with antithyroid drugs. The sequence came from a woman in her twenties or thirties with Graves disease.

The DNA for the CDR3 is TGCAGTGCTAGAGGACCGAACGAGCAGTACTTC. Translating it yields CSARGPNEQYF. J is TRBJ2-7 and V is TRBV20-1; D gene ambiguous. The CDR3 has 11 amino acids. From germline, CDR1 is DFQATT and CDR2 SNEGSKA (reference sequence). V shed 1 base and J shed 5 bases, with 6 bases lying between them.